This section outlines one TCR beta chain sequence together with its context. Its antigen is not identified. The data are from a study of T cell responses to AZD1222 COVID-19 vaccine. General study points: A mostly white British donor set with more females was recruited, and clonal diversity was possibly underestimated. Increases in Spike-specific TCR breadth and depth were seen after two AZD1222 doses. Within unmutated variant regions lay the reported targets of nearly half of spike-specific TCRs. Baseline serostatus was positive in only a handful of AZD1222 recipients.

Generated by immunoSEQ multiplex PCR, the TCRdb table keeps only in-frame clones and is missing some. The table has about 130,000 clones, around 87% seen once; the top ten hold 8% to 13%. The length of the CDR3 is 13 residues. Germline assignment: CDR1 SGHRS and CDR2 YFSETQ. V lost 4 bases and J lost 7, with 14 bases in between. The sample was peripheral blood, taken on day 0 of AZD1222 vaccination. The source is an adult in good health. The chain links TRBV5-1 to TRBJ1-2, with a tentative D call TRBD1 (5 bases). CDR3 amino acids: CASSVEGNGGYTF. In DNA, the CDR3 is TGCGCCAGCAGCGTAGAGGGGAATGGTGGCTACACCTTC.